This T cell receptor (beta chain) was documented in a study of blood T cells in healthy people across ages. Each of the donors had ten milliliters of peripheral blood drawn into EDTA-treated Vacutainer tubes. In each sample, at least 7 million PBMCs were isolated. Samples each yielded at least 6 micrograms of total RNA. Next came a second PCR, run for about 7 to 12 cycles, which used a sample-barcoded 5' primer along with a J-beta primer mix. TCRdb independently ran MiXCR on the 5' RACE reads; one entry per CDR3 protein. The data contain about 1 million distinct CDR3 sequences, 40% to 45% of them singletons. V shed 10 bases, J shed 12 bases, and the junction held 11 bases outside the gene matches. Germline V lookup: CDR1 SNHLY, CDR2 FYNNEI. The CDR3 has 12 amino acids. With respect to this clonotype: Its specificity is unknown.

Study-level results: It was held that the diversity estimates obtained from one million T cells were underestimates.

The rearrangement links TRBV2 to TRBJ2-5; 10 bases are shared with TRBD2. The sequencing input was blood. This clonotype originated in a woman aged 60-75 years in good health. This chain's CDR3 is CAMQMLAGGEYF. DNA for the CDR3: TGTGCCATGCAAATGTTAGCGGGAGGCGAGTACTTC.